These 28 T cell receptor beta chains originate from one sample sequenced in a study of cytomegalovirus exposure and HLA in healthy donors. Primers for the PCR totalled 60 Vbeta and 13 Jbeta. Produced via immunoSEQ multiplex PCR; TCRdb's table is partial and in-frame only. The repertoire includes roughly 170,000 clones, approximately 80% of them detected once, and less than 0.9% sits in the top ten. Specimen: PBMCs. The source is a female donor in good health and CMV-seronegative.

The V gene is TRBV28, the J gene TRBJ1-2; tentative D call: TRBD1 (5 bases). Trimming cost V 5 bases and J 8 bases, with 15 bases left between them. The germline V gene has CDR1 MDHEN and CDR2 SYDVKM. CDR3 length equals 13 residues. CDR3 sequence reads: CASSQGASKGYTF. The CDR3 nucleotides read TGTGCCAGCAGTCAAGGGGCATCAAAGGGCTACACCTTC.

This clone was seen only once. The chain carries TRBV30 and TRBJ2-1; TRBD2 aligns across 8 bases. This CDR3 is built from 14 residues. CDR1 and CDR2 from the germline V gene are GTSNPN and SVGIG (reference sequence). The ends lost 2 bases at V and 4 bases at J; junction bases unmatched: 4. CDR3 protein: CAWSLGGGYNEQFF. The DNA of the CDR3 is TGTGCCTGGAGTTTGGGCGGGGGGTACAATGAGCAGTTCTTC.

V usage is TRBV9 and J usage is TRBJ1-5, with D hard to call. The V and J ends lost 0 bases and 3 bases respectively, with 13 bases between them. CDR3 length equals 16 residues. Germline assignment: CDR1 SGDLS and CDR2 YYNGEE. The CDR3: CASSVGVGGINQPQHF. The CDR3 nucleotides are TGTGCCAGCAGCGTAGGGGTCGGAGGGATCAATCAGCCCCAGCATTTT. Full variable domain (outside the CDR3, taken from reference TRBV9 and TRBJ1-5): DSGVTQTPKHLITATGQRVTLRCSPRSGDLSVYWYQQSLDQGLQFLIQYYNGEERAKGNILERFSAQQFPDLHSELNLSSLELGDSALYFCASSVGVGGINQPQHFGDGTRLSIL.

This clone has a handful of counts. The genes are TRBV21-1 and TRBJ2-7; the D call TRBD2 from the table was never checked on the DNA. TRBV21-1 is assigned pseudogene status. The length of the CDR3 is 13 residues. CDR3: CASRIKAGPSSLF. In DNA, the CDR3 is TGTGCCAGCAGGATAAAGGCGGGGCCCAGCTCCCTCTTC.

This clone was picked up a small number of times. CDR3 region: CASSLGSDSDGYTF. As DNA, the CDR3 is TGCGCCAGCAGCTTGGGAAGTGACTCGGATGGCTACACCTTC. The chain joins TRBV5-1 to TRBJ1-2; D not resolved. Trimming took off 0 bases at V and 6 bases at J, with 12 bases between the two ends. From germline, CDR1 is SGHRS and CDR2 YFSETQ. There are 14 residues in the CDR3. The full variable domain, rest sourced from reference TRBV5-1 and TRBJ1-2, is KAGVTQTPRYLIKTRGQQVTLSCSPISGHRSVSWYQQTPGQGLQFLFEYFSETQRNKGNFPGRFSGRQFSNSRSEMNVSTLELGDSALYLCASSLGSDSDGYTFGSGTRLTVV.

This sequence joins TRBV5-1 and TRBJ1-1; D unclear. CDR1 and CDR2 (germline): SGHRS, YFSETQ. V lost 4 bases and J 0 bases, leaving 7 bases between the germline ends. The CDR3 is made up of 13 amino acids. This CDR3 reads CASSGQMNTEAFF. CDR3 coding DNA: TGCGCCAGCAGCGGCCAAATGAACACTGAAGCTTTCTTT.

This clone was picked up a small number of times. This chain links TRBV5-1 with TRBJ2-3; TRBD1 matches at 9 bases. Germline V gives CDR1 SGHRS, CDR2 YFSETQ. The V and J ends lost 6 bases and 3 bases, in that order; junction bases with no gene match: 8. This CDR3 comprises 15 residues. The DNA of the CDR3 is TGCGCCAGCACCCTGGACAGGGGTTCAACAGATACGCAGTATTTT. It codes for CASTLDRGSTDTQYF.

This chain joins TRBV5-1 and TRBJ2-5; 10 bases line up with TRBD2. The CDR3 totals 16 residues. Germline trimming cut 3 bases from V and 4 bases from J; bases unmatched to any gene: 9. Germline-derived CDR1 and CDR2 are SGHRS and YFSETQ. As DNA, the CDR3 is TGCGCCAGCAGCTCTGGACTAGCGGCGGCGGGAGAGACCCAGTACTTC. This gives the protein CASSSGLAAAGETQYF. Full variable domain (remainder filled in from reference TRBV5-1 and TRBJ2-5): KAGVTQTPRYLIKTRGQQVTLSCSPISGHRSVSWYQQTPGQGLQFLFEYFSETQRNKGNFPGRFSGRQFSNSRSEMNVSTLELGDSALYLCASSSGLAAAGETQYFGPGTRLLVL.

The V call is TRBV7-2, the J call TRBJ2-1; possible D gene TRBD2, 7 bases. Germline CDR1 SGHTA, CDR2 FQGNSA. The ends were cut back, 5 bases at V and 8 bases at J, with 19 bases in the middle. CDR3 length equals 15 residues. The CDR3 is CASSGGGGSLYEQFF. CDR3 DNA sequence: TGTGCCAGCAGCGGGGGGGGCGGGAGCCTATATGAGCAGTTCTTC.

The chain links TRBV5-6 to TRBJ1-5; 9 bases are a match to TRBD1. With 0 bases clipped from V and 6 bases from J, the junction kept 4 bases outside the gene matches. The CDR3 consists of 15 residues. Germline V gene data show CDR1 as SGHDT and CDR2 as YYEEEE. CDR3 amino acids: CASSLGDRDSQPQHF. CDR3 bases: TGTGCCAGCAGCTTGGGGGACAGGGACAGTCAGCCCCAGCATTTT.

V gene TRBV2 combines with J gene TRBJ2-1; 12 bases are shared with TRBD2. The CDR3 consists of 15 residues. The V and J ends lost 6 bases and 9 bases, in that order; junction bases with no gene match: 9. CDR1 is SNHLY, CDR2 FYNNEI, per germline. CDR3 amino acids: CASSLAGGLAAEQFF. The CDR3, as DNA: TGTGCCAGCAGCCTAGCGGGGGGGTTAGCGGCTGAGCAGTTCTTC. Filled out from reference TRBV2 and TRBJ2-1, the complete variable domain reads EPEVTQTPSHQVTQMGQEVILRCVPISNHLYFYWYRQILGQKVEFLVSFYNNEISEKSEIFDDQFSVERPDGSNFTLKIRSTKLEDSAMYFCASSLAGGLAAEQFFGPGTRLTVL.

The chain joins TRBV29-1 to TRBJ1-1; D possibly corresponds to TRBD1 (6 bases). Germline CDR1 reads SQVTM; CDR2 reads ANQGSEA. V lost 6 bases and J 2 bases, leaving 19 bases between the germline ends. This CDR3 is 15 amino acids long. CDR3 DNA: TGCAGCGTCTCAAGGGGGGGAGTCGGAAACACTGAAGCTTTCTTT. Translated, it gives CSVSRGGVGNTEAFF. The variable domain in full, completed from reference TRBV29-1 and TRBJ1-1, reads SAVISQKPSRDICQRGTSLTIQCQVDSQVTMMFWYRQQPGQSLTLIATANQGSEATYESGFVIDKFPISRPNLTFSTLTVSNMSPEDSSIYLCSVSRGGVGNTEAFFGQGTRLTVV.

The V and J genes are TRBV28 and TRBJ1-5; 7 bases line up with TRBD1. The V gene end was trimmed by 2 bases and the J gene end by 6 bases; junction bases not matched to a gene: 4. Germline lookup yields CDR1 MDHEN and CDR2 SYDVKM. CDR3 size: 14 residues. CDR3 sequence reads: CASSLGTASQPQHF. CDR3 DNA: TGTGCCAGCAGTTTAGGGACAGCAAGTCAGCCCCAGCATTTT.

V and J are TRBV7-9 and TRBJ2-5, with 8 bases identical to TRBD2. Germline-derived CDR1 and CDR2 are SEHNR and FQNEAQ (reference sequence). The ends lost 5 bases at V and 4 bases at J; junction bases unmatched: 6. The CDR3 loop spans 14 amino acids. As DNA, the CDR3 is TGTGCCAGCAGCAAATACAGCGGGGGAGAGACCCAGTACTTC. As protein: CASSKYSGGETQYF.

The chain couples TRBV30 to TRBJ1-5; 9 bases match TRBD1. Germline V lookup: CDR1 GTSNPN, CDR2 SVGIG (reference sequence). This CDR3 comprises 15 residues. J gave up 3 bases and V 3 bases, and 6 bases lay outside the gene matches. CDR3 protein: CAWSRTGEHNQPQHF. CDR3 DNA: TGTGCCTGGAGCAGGACAGGGGAACACAATCAGCCCCAGCATTTT.

The genes are TRBV27 and TRBJ1-5; 10 bases line up with TRBD1. CDR3 length equals 17 residues. The ends lost 4 bases at V and 6 bases at J; junction bases unmatched: 12. CDR1 and CDR2 from the germline V gene are MNHEY and SMNVEV (reference sequence). CDR3 bases: TGTGCCAGCAGTTACCGTCCCGACAGGGGGCGCAGTCAGCCCCAGCATTTT. Translating it yields CASSYRPDRGRSQPQHF.

The chain links TRBV2 to TRBJ1-2; 7 nucleotides match TRBD1. V shed 7 bases and J 4 bases; nucleotides not matched to a gene: 9. The CDR3 runs 14 residues. The germline V gene has CDR1 SNHLY and CDR2 FYNNEI. The CDR3 loop reads CASKGLQGTYGYTF. In DNA, the CDR3 is TGTGCCAGCAAGGGATTACAGGGGACCTATGGCTACACCTTC.

V and J are TRBV6-1 and TRBJ2-5; 11 nucleotides match TRBD2. CDR1 and CDR2 from the germline V gene are MNHNS and SASEGT. J gave up 4 bases and V 2 bases, and 9 bases lay outside the gene matches. The CDR3 is 17 residues long. The CDR3 DNA is TGTGCCAGCAGTGAACGGGGTAGCGGGAGGGTCGGAGAGACCCAGTACTTC. As protein: CASSERGSGRVGETQYF.

The chain couples TRBV25-1 to TRBJ1-4, with 7 bases lining up with TRBD1. Germline CDR1 reads MGHDK; CDR2 reads SYGVNS. This CDR3 is 15 amino acids long. Trimming cost V 3 bases and J 5 bases; bases outside gene matches: 6. The CDR3 is CASSEHRGTNEKLFF. Written as DNA, the CDR3 is TGTGCCAGCAGTGAGCACAGGGGTACGAATGAAAAACTGTTTTTT.

CDR3 protein: CASSLTGPGELFF. CDR3 coding DNA: TGTGCCAGCAGCTTGACAGGGCCCGGGGAGCTGTTTTTT. V gene TRBV5-6 combines with J gene TRBJ2-2; tentative D call: TRBD1 (6 bases). V was clipped by 1 base and J by 6 bases, with 7 bases between them. This CDR3 has 13 residues. Germline CDR1 reads SGHDT; CDR2 reads YYEEEE.

The CDR3 DNA reads TGCGCCAGCAGCTTGGTAGCGGGAGCCTACGAGCAGTACTTC. As protein: CASSLVAGAYEQYF. This rearrangement joins TRBV5-1 to TRBJ2-7, with 9 bases aligning to TRBD2. The germline CDR1 and CDR2 sequences are SGHRS and YFSETQ. After removal of 0 bases from V and 2 bases from J, the junction contained 0 bases not matched to a gene. The CDR3 extends over 14 amino acids.

This clone appeared once. The chain is built from TRBV10-3 and TRBJ2-3, with D perhaps matching TRBD2 (6 bases). V was cut by 2 bases and J by 5 bases, with 14 bases left in between. The CDR3 is made up of 15 amino acids. Germline assignment: CDR1 ENHRY and CDR2 SYGVKD. CDR3 sequence: CAISEKNLEGDTQYF. The CDR3 bases are TGTGCCATCAGTGAGAAGAATTTGGAGGGAGATACGCAGTATTTT.

The table lists this clone with a count of one. The chain is built from TRBV2 and TRBJ2-7; 9 bases are shared with TRBD2. J was trimmed by 9 bases and V by 7 bases; bases with no gene match: 10. There are 13 residues in the CDR3. Germline V gene sequence: CDR1 SNHLY, CDR2 FYNNEI. The CDR3 region has the DNA TGTGCCAGCACCGTAGCGGGAGTGTTTCCGCAGTACTTC. Its translation is CASTVAGVFPQYF.

The V call is TRBV6-5, the J call TRBJ2-7; D gene ambiguous. Trimming took 2 bases from V and 2 from J, leaving 10 bases between them. This CDR3 comprises 14 residues. Germline V CDR1 and CDR2: MNHEY, SVGAGI. In DNA form, the CDR3 reads TGTGCCAGCAGTTACCGTCAGGTTACCTACGAGCAGTACTTC. Its protein product is CASSYRQVTYEQYF.

This clone was counted a few times. The rearrangement links TRBV4-3 to TRBJ2-2, with TRBD2 as a possible D gene (5 bases). V gave up 0 bases and J gave up 6 bases, with 14 bases separating them. Per germline, CDR1 LGHNA and CDR2 YSLEER. The CDR3 runs to 16 residues. Written as DNA, the CDR3 is TGCGCCAGCAGCCAAGAAGAGGGTAGCAAATCCGGGGAGCTGTTTTTT. Translated, it gives CASSQEEGSKSGELFF.

V gene TRBV6-5 combines with J gene TRBJ2-5; no definite D call. The end of the DNA aligns better with TRBJ2-7, so the J call may be wrong. The germline V gene encodes CDR1 MNHEY and CDR2 SVGAGI. The CDR3 has 13 residues. The CDR3 sequence: CASSYSGPYEQYF. DNA for the CDR3: TGTGCCAGCAGTTACTCGGGCCCCTACGAGCAGTACTTC.

The chain is built from TRBV6-6 and TRBJ2-4; 7 positions match TRBD1. V was pared by 5 bases and J by 12 bases, with 16 bases of the junction left unmatched. CDR1 and CDR2 (germline): MNHNY, SVGAGI (reference sequence). CDR3 length: 15 residues. The DNA of the CDR3 is TGTGCCAGCAGTCCCAGCCGGGACGGCCGGGACAGTCAGTACTTC. Amino acids: CASSPSRDGRDSQYF.

This rearrangement joins TRBV29-1 to TRBJ2-1, with TRBD2 identical over 15 bases. The CDR3 sequence is 12 residues long. Germline CDR1 is SQVTM and CDR2 is ANQGSEA. DNA of the CDR3: TGCGGGGGACTAGCGGGAGGTGGAGAGCAGTTCTTC. Its protein is CGGLAGGGEQFF.